This is a list of T cell receptor beta chains from one sample in a study of T cells after yellow fever vaccination. MiXCR, run by TCRdb on the 5' RACE reads, gives a single entry per CDR3 protein. Of around 310,000 distinct CDR3 sequences in the sample, around 3.9% were seen once. The sequencing used PBMCs, collected 5 days after the yellow fever booster vaccination. The receptors shown here come from a man aged 18 to 29 who received the YFV17D yellow fever vaccine. Both conserved end residues are trimmed from each CDR3. Fields, in order: J gene, V gene, CDR3 protein.

J: TRBJ2-1; V: TRBV5-1; CDR3: ASSLFTGVSYNEQF
J: TRBJ2-7; V: TRBV3-1; CDR3: ASSPHSGGILYEQY
J: TRBJ2-7; V: TRBV5-1; CDR3: ASSSDGDSYEQY
J: TRBJ1-3; V: TRBV28; CDR3: ASSFLDRAARDTIY
J: TRBJ2-6; V: TRBV15; CDR3: ATSRDGEAAGVLT
J: TRBJ2-7; V: TRBV27; CDR3: ASSPRTGSSYEQY
J: TRBJ2-7; V: TRBV10-3; CDR3: AISVGGSSYEQY
J: TRBJ1-1; V: TRBV5-1; CDR3: ASSLEGPMNTEAF
J: TRBJ1-1; V: TRBV7-9; CDR3: ASVGQANTEAF
J: TRBJ1-6; V: TRBV6-5; CDR3: ASRRTGDVNSPLH
J: TRBJ2-1; V: TRBV7-8; CDR3: ASSPQGLAPYNEQF
J: TRBJ2-3; V: TRBV4-3; CDR3: ASSQDMRKTSGGATQY
J: TRBJ2-5; V: TRBV25-1; CDR3: ASSGGRAQETQY
J: TRBJ2-5; V: TRBV6-6; CDR3: ASSRGRDSWY
J: TRBJ1-6; V: TRBV10-3; CDR3: AIGSGGNSPLH
J: TRBJ2-2; V: TRBV5-1; CDR3: ASSLGAAYTGELF
J: TRBJ1-1; V: TRBV5-4; CDR3: ASSLGRSLAVEAF
J: TRBJ2-7; V: TRBV9; CDR3: ASSVGDRGYEQY
J: TRBJ2-5; V: TRBV7-2; CDR3: ASSKRTGGLKTQY
J: TRBJ1-5; V: TRBV7-2; CDR3: ASSSGEVQPQH
J: TRBJ2-3; V: TRBV5-1; CDR3: ASSLGGLAGGSTDTQY
J: TRBJ1-5; V: TRBV11-2; CDR3: ASSLDDASNQPQH
J: TRBJ2-5; V: TRBV4-2; CDR3: ASSQEGSTSETQY
J: TRBJ1-1; V: TRBV12-3/TRBV12-4; CDR3: ASSSNRGTLNTEAF
J: TRBJ1-2; V: TRBV4-3; CDR3: ASSQDDRANVYGYT
J: TRBJ2-2; V: TRBV7-9; CDR3: ASSPGLAGHTGELF
J: TRBJ2-3; V: TRBV18; CDR3: ASSFGTVAGDTQY
J: TRBJ2-5; V: TRBV4-2; CDR3: ASSAYGGGEETQY
J: TRBJ1-1; V: TRBV10-3; CDR3: AISESPNTEAF
J: TRBJ2-1; V: TRBV12-3/TRBV12-4; CDR3: ASSLEGLAGGNEQF
J: TRBJ1-5; V: TRBV6-2/TRBV6-3; CDR3: ASQPTTDRPQH
J: TRBJ2-1; V: TRBV10-2; CDR3: ASTIVSGVNEQF
J: TRBJ2-1; V: TRBV2; CDR3: ASSAGAGQF
J: TRBJ2-1; V: TRBV3-1; CDR3: ASSQVAGGYNEQF